This entry describes one T cell receptor (beta chain). This clone was counted at least ten times. This receptor's antigen is unknown. No much larger clone is present one base from it, and per-base qualities are unavailable. The sample comes from a study of shared clonotypes between healthy human individuals (dated by TCRdb to about 2020). In the study overall: A couple of women and a few men aged 18 to 49 years were included in the cohort. Each donor's leukapheresis produced roughly between about 0.9 and 9.5 billion PBMCs. To estimate repertoire size and how much clonotypes are shared between individuals, the study performed deep sequencing of blood TCR repertoires from about five healthy adults. For each donor, CD4 naive and CD4 memory were each given three plates, CD8 naive was given two plates, and CD8 memory was given one plate. To increase sequencing depth and limit assay-specific biases, TCR repertoire library preparation and sequencing were carried out by different laboratories using diverse techniques.

TCR CDR3 regions were amplified from genomic DNA by multiplex PCR using the deep immunoSEQ assay. Extracted genomic DNA from each cell subset was spread evenly across all wells of several immunoSEQ 96-well plates, with each plate serving as a replicate. For sorted subsets, 150 to 200 ng genomic DNA, equal to tens of thousands of T cell genomes, was loaded into each replicate PCR. Purified libraries were measured with a Qubit 3.0 fluorometer, size-checked on a Bioanalyzer 2100, and measured again with the KAPA Library Quantification kit. Each immunoSEQ 96-well plate was sequenced on its own single-read 150-cycle Illumina NextSeq 550 flow cell. From the authors' description of their analysis: Because only junctional sequences without quality scores were contained in the immunoSEQ output, filtering matching that applied to full-length reads could not be performed. To assign V/J genes and CDR3, sequences were annotated against IMGT germline references using PyIR, a Python wrapper for IgBLAST v1.9. Any read was removed if the V/J assignment was weak (E-value above 1e-6), the CDR3 was missing, or the read contained stop codons, out-of-frame junctions, or ambiguous translated residues. A V3J clonotype was defined by an identical inferred V gene, J gene, and CDR3 amino acid sequence. To compute the percentage overlap between repertoires, the number of shared unique clonotypes was divided by the size of the smaller repertoire. RTK rarefaction, the Chao1 estimator, and Recon v2.1 estimates of unobserved clonotypes were used to assess repertoire richness. Generation probabilities were computed with OLGA for all TCRbeta clonotypes obtained by the gDNA method from several donors. TCRdb re-hosts the immuneACCESS table, in-frame sequences only. Its copies lack some clones; in the studies checked, an unresolved V gene accounts for under half of them, and the cause for the rest is not known. The DNA gave D and trimming, while V, J and clone size come from that table. This sample comprises more than 550,000 clones, over 55% of them detected only once. Of the sample, approximately 1.7% falls within the top ten clones.

Broad study findings and their caveats: Compared with non-shared clonotypes, clonotypes shared by all four sorted-subset donors had higher generation probabilities. Rarefaction of sorted-subset datasets indicated incomplete sequencing despite the large sequencing depth. The small number of donors limited the genetic and exposure-history diversity represented. Sampling was restricted to blood, and TCR repertoires in tissues likely differ from the TCR repertoires found in blood. Pairwise subsampling led to the expectation that sequencing depth would affect the degree of clonotype sharing among donors. Naive subsets generally had larger estimated clonotype richness than memory subsets. Approximately 5% of naive CD4, approximately 3.7% of naive CD8, roughly 2.4% of memory CD4, and over 0.35% of memory CD8 clonotypes were shared across several donors.

In the germline V gene, CDR1 corresponds to MGHDK and CDR2 to SYGVNS. The CDR3 measures 17 amino acids from cysteine to phenylalanine. Just the 51-base CDR3 DNA is kept, in frame starting at base 1. At the junction V is shortened by 1 base and J by 7 bases, with 20 bases in between. Healthy HIV-negative adults with no recently reported acute infections or vaccinations were included as donors. Only Caucasian adults living in Nashville, Tennessee, USA were represented among the donors. CD4+ T cells were enriched by magnetic negative selection, after which naive cells were positively selected on CD45RA and the negative fraction was taken as the memory subset. Blood was obtained by leukapheresis, after which PBMCs were separated by Ficoll-Histopaque density gradient centrifugation and cryopreserved in liquid nitrogen vapor phase. Analytical flow cytometry was used to check the purity and quantity of each magnetically sorted T cell population. Each sorted fraction had its genomic DNA isolated and then quantified by UV absorbance on a Nanodrop 2000c.

The TCR sequence derives from a woman aged 25 to 39 in good health. The sequenced material came from memory CD4+ T cells sorted from blood. Read against the paper, the sample's cell subset or site label means: CD45RA-negative fraction. This sequence uses TRBV25-1 and TRBJ2-1; the D element might be TRBD1 or TRBD2, as each aligns at 5 bases. For the CDR3, the sequence is CASSELVGLGAGNEQFF. The DNA sequence is as follows: TGTGCCAGCAGTGAATTAGTGGGTCTCGGGGCGGGTAATGAGCAGTTCTTC.